This T cell receptor beta chain was observed in a study of blood T cell repertoires in COVID-19. The overall study: PBMCs, B-cell-depleted T cells, or T cells were the source of the cDNA or gDNA that made up the material.

V dropped 3 bases and J dropped 9; count of bases not matched to a gene: 8. Germline CDR1 MGHRA, CDR2 YSYEKL. CDR3 length equals 15 residues. The authors' processing: Amplification of reference gene primers provided the estimated nucleated cell counts. The repertoire was sequenced with immunoSEQ multiplex PCR; TCRdb's copy has only in-frame clones and lacks some. For V, J and clone size, that table is used; D and trimming come from the DNA. The data contain around 300,000 clones, 85% to 90% of them singletons. Sequenced: peripheral blood. This clonotype was sampled from a woman in her forties with acute or convalescent COVID-19. The chain links TRBV4-1 to TRBJ2-2, with 9 bases fitting TRBD1. The CDR3, as DNA: TGCGCCAGCAGCCATCGACAGGGGGAGGGTTGGGAGCTGTTTTTT. Translated, it gives CASSHRQGEGWELFF.